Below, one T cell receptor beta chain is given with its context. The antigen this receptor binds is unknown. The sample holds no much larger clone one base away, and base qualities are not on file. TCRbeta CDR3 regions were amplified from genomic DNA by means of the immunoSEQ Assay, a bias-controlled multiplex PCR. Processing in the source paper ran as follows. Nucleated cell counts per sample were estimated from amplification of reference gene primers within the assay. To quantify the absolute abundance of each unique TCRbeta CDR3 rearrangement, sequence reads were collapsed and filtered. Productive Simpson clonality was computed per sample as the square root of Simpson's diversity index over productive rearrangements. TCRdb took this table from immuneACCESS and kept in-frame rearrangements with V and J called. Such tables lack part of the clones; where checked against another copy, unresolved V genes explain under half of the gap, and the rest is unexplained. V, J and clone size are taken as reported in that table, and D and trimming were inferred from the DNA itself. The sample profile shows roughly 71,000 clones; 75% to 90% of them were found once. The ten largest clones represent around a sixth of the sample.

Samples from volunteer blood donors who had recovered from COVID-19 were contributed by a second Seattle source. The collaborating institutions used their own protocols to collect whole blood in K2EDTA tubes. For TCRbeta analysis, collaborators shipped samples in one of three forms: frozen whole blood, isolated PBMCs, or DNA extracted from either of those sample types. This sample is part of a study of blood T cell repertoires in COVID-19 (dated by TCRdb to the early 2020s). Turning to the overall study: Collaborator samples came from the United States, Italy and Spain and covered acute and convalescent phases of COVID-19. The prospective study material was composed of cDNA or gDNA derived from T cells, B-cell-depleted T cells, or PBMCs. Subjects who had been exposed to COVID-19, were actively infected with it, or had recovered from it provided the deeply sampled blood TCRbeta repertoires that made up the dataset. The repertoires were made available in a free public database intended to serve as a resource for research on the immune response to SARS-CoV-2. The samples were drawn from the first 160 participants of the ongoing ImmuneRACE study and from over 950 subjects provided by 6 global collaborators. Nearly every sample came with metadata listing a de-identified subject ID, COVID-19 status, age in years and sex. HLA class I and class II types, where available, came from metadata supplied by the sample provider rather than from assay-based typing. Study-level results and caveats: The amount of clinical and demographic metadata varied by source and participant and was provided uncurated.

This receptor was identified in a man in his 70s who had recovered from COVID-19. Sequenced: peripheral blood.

The base sequence is TGTGCCAGCAGTTACCCCCGTTGGGTAGCGGAGAACACCGGGGAGCTGTTTTTT. Its translation is CASSYPRWVAENTGELFF. The chain was built from TRBV6-2 or TRBV6-3 and TRBJ2-2; a tentative D call is TRBD2 (6 bases match). Sequences MNHEY (CDR1) and SVGEGT (CDR2) are obtained from the germline V gene. Including the terminal cysteine and phenylalanine, the CDR3 comprises 18 residues. Of the read, only the CDR3 DNA is kept; its 54 bases are in frame from base 1. At the junction V is shortened by 2 bases and J by 1 base, with 17 bases in between.